The 28 T cell receptor beta chains below all came from one sample that was sequenced in a study of control samples from healthy donors and cancer patients. This table comes from immunoSEQ multiplex PCR, and its TCRdb copy is limited to in-frame clones, with some not included. The table lists about 130,000 clones, about nine tenths of them singletons. Input material: blood. All receptors come from a man between 18 and 35 years old in good health.

This chain connects TRBV7-9 to TRBJ1-1; D gene ambiguous. CDR3 length equals 16 residues. Germline lookup yields CDR1 SEHNR and CDR2 FQNEAQ (reference sequence). The V end lost 5 bases, the J end lost 4 bases, and 20 bases lay between the germline ends. In DNA form, the CDR3 reads TGTGCCAGCAGCCTAATTCGGGGAGGGCCGTTCACTGAAGCTTTCTTT. It is translated as CASSLIRGGPFTEAFF.

CDR3 residues: CASSYSSGGLQETQYF. Written as DNA, the CDR3 is TGTGCCAGCAGTTACTCTAGCGGGGGCCTCCAAGAGACCCAGTACTTC. The V call is TRBV6-5, the J call TRBJ2-5, with 9 bases identical to TRBD2. Germline V gives CDR1 MNHEY, CDR2 SVGAGI. With V trimmed by 0 bases and J by 1 base, 3 bases remained unmatched. This CDR3 has 16 residues.

The chain joins TRBV7-9 to TRBJ1-5; no firm D call. The germline V and J ends were trimmed by 4 bases and 2 bases, with 6 bases remaining between them. The CDR3 loop spans 13 amino acids. Germline V lookup: CDR1 SEHNR, CDR2 FQNEAQ (reference sequence). CDR3 nucleotide sequence: TGTGCCAGCAGCTCCGAGGGCAATCAGCCCCAGCATTTT. Translation gives CASSSEGNQPQHF.

This chain connects TRBV5-1 to TRBJ2-3; 7 bases map to TRBD1. J gave up 0 bases and V 4 bases, and 8 bases lay outside the gene matches. This CDR3 is 16 amino acids long. CDR1 is SGHRS and CDR2 is YFSETQ in the germline V gene. Here the CDR3 reads CASSTGDTTSTDTQYF. CDR3 in DNA: TGCGCCAGCAGCACAGGGGACACTACAAGCACAGATACGCAGTATTTT.

The chain couples TRBV5-6 to TRBJ1-6, with TRBD1 identical over 7 bases. The V and J ends lost 5 bases and 11 bases, in that order; junction bases with no gene match: 10. Germline V CDR1 and CDR2: SGHDT, YYEEEE. The CDR3 is 14 residues long. For the CDR3, the DNA is TGTGCCAGCAGTTTGCGACAGGGACGTACACCCCTCCACTTT. Translation gives CASSLRQGRTPLHF. Full variable domain (outside the CDR3, taken from reference TRBV5-6 and TRBJ1-6): DAGVTQSPTHLIKTRGQQVTLRCSPKSGHDTVSWYQQALGQGPQFIFQYYEEEERQRGNFPDRFSGHQFPNYSSELNVNALLLGDSALYLCASSLRQGRTPLHFGNGTRLTVT.

The V call is TRBV4-1, the J call TRBJ2-4; TRBD1 agrees at 9 bases. Germline values: CDR1 MGHRA, CDR2 YSYEKL. This CDR3 comprises 14 residues. The V gene end was trimmed by 6 bases and the J gene end by 5 bases; junction bases not matched to a gene: 5. CDR3 DNA sequence: TGCGCCAGCAGACTAGGACAGGGGCAAAACATTCAGTACTTC. Its translation is CASRLGQGQNIQYF.

V is TRBV15 and J is TRBJ1-5; 7 bases fit TRBD1. The CDR3 spans 20 residues. The germline V gene has CDR1 LNHNV and CDR2 YYDKDF (reference sequence). Trimming at V came to 0 bases and at J to 6 bases, leaving 20 bases not matched to a gene. The DNA of the CDR3 is TGTGCCACCAGCAGAGATAACCTATTTAAGGGGGCGCGGGCCCGTCAGCCCCAGCATTTT. The encoded protein is CATSRDNLFKGARARQPQHF.

This clone was recorded only once. V is TRBV7-3 and J is TRBJ1-3; D ambiguous. Per germline, CDR1 SGHTA and CDR2 FQGTGA. Trimming removed 1 base from V and 4 bases from J, with 5 bases in between. This CDR3 region has 13 residues. CDR3 nucleotides: TGTGCCAGCAGCTTAAGTTGGGGAAACACCATATATTTT. As protein: CASSLSWGNTIYF.

The rearrangement uses TRBV11-2 and TRBJ2-1; 11 bases align to TRBD2. Looked up from germline, CDR1 is SGHAT and CDR2 is FQNNGV. CDR3 length: 16 amino acids. V trimming: 1 base; J trimming: 4 bases; junction bases outside the gene matches: 3. The CDR3 sequence: CASSLASSGGYNEQFF. The DNA of the CDR3 is TGTGCCAGCAGCTTAGCGTCTAGCGGGGGGTACAATGAGCAGTTCTTC.

The J gene is TRBJ2-3, the V gene TRBV3-1 (or the pseudogene TRBV3-2), with 8 bases identical to TRBD2. Germline V lookup: CDR1 LGHDT, CDR2 YNNKEL (reference sequence). The J segment lost 3 bases and the V segment lost 4 bases, leaving 3 bases of the junction unmatched. There are 14 residues in the CDR3. The DNA of the CDR3 is TGTGCCAGCAGCCCGGGGGGGCAGACAGATACGCAGTATTTT. Translation gives CASSPGGQTDTQYF.

The chain couples TRBV25-1 to TRBJ2-1, with a possible D match to TRBD1 (6 bases). The CDR3 has 14 residues. From germline, CDR1 is MGHDK and CDR2 SYGVNS. V was pared by 2 bases and J by 4 bases, with 9 bases between. CDR3 loop: CASSEQGSYNEQFF. The DNA for the CDR3 is TGTGCCAGCAGTGAACAGGGGAGTTACAATGAGCAGTTCTTC.

V and J are TRBV6-5 and TRBJ1-2; D is ambiguous. The germline gives CDR1 MNHEY, CDR2 SVGAGI. Between the trimmed V and J ends, which lost 1 base and 0 bases, there was a span of 9 bases. The CDR3 loop spans 15 amino acids. CDR3 region: CASSYFGHSNYGYTF. The DNA of the CDR3 is TGTGCCAGCAGTTACTTCGGTCATTCTAACTATGGCTACACCTTC.

V gene TRBV5-1 combines with J gene TRBJ2-7, with 9 bases that match TRBD1. Trimming at V came to 3 bases and at J to 6 bases, leaving 10 bases not matched to a gene. The CDR3 totals 15 residues. The germline CDR1 and CDR2 sequences are SGHRS and YFSETQ. The CDR3 nucleotides are TGCGCCAGCAGCTGGGGGACAGGGTCCCCATTCGAGCAGTACTTC. Translating gives CASSWGTGSPFEQYF.

This chain connects TRBV3-1 (or the pseudogene TRBV3-2) to TRBJ2-5; unclear D gene. Germline V gives CDR1 LGHDT, CDR2 YNNKEL (reference sequence). Deletions cut 4 bases from V and 5 bases from J, with 11 bases between. The CDR3 covers 13 residues. Here the CDR3 reads CASSRQVQETQYF. CDR3 nucleotides: TGTGCCAGCAGCCGCCAGGTGCAGGAGACCCAGTACTTC.

This chain uses TRBV18 with TRBJ1-1, with 7 bases aligning to TRBD1. Looked up from germline, CDR1 is KGHSH and CDR2 is LQKENI. V shed 6 bases and J 1 base; nucleotides not matched to a gene: 11. This CDR3 region has 16 residues. The chain's CDR3 is CASSSRSGTENTEAFF. In DNA form, the CDR3 reads TGTGCCAGCTCGTCACGATCGGGGACAGAGAACACTGAAGCTTTCTTT.

The chain has TRBV4-1 and TRBJ2-7, with D perhaps matching TRBD1 or TRBD2 (6 bases each). CDR3 size: 14 residues. The germline V gene has CDR1 MGHRA and CDR2 YSYEKL. Trimming stripped 1 base from V and 7 bases from J, with 14 bases between. The CDR3 bases are TGCGCCAGCAGCCAAGTGCCGGGGGCGAGTGAGCAGTACTTC. Encoded protein: CASSQVPGASEQYF.

J is TRBJ1-4 and V is TRBV4-1; possibly TRBD1 for D (6 bases). V lost 3 bases to trimming and J lost 6 bases, with 17 bases between them. CDR3 length: 16 amino acids. CDR1 MGHRA and CDR2 YSYEKL come from the germline V gene. CDR3 sequence (DNA): TGCGCCAGCAGCCAGAAGGGGTTGGGGGCCGATGAAAAACTGTTTTTT. Protein product: CASSQKGLGADEKLFF.

The J gene is TRBJ2-7, the V gene TRBV7-2; 8 nucleotides agree with TRBD1. The V segment lost 3 bases and the J segment 5 bases; nucleotides outside the gene matches: 9. This CDR3 spans 15 amino acids. The germline CDR1 and CDR2 sequences are SGHTA and FQGNSA. CDR3 sequence reads: CASSFIRQGLDEQYF. As DNA, the CDR3 is TGTGCCAGCAGCTTTATAAGACAGGGGTTGGACGAGCAGTACTTC.

With respect to this clone: The same CDR3 is also encoded by other DNA sequences in this sample. J is TRBJ2-7 and V is TRBV7-2; 15 bases are a match to TRBD2. Germline CDR1 and CDR2: SGHTA and FQGNSA. The CDR3 length is 16 residues. V lost 5 bases, J lost 7 bases, and 9 bases stayed unmatched. The chain's CDR3 is CASSRRTSGGAGEQYF. CDR3 DNA sequence: TGTGCCAGCAGCCGTAGGACTAGCGGGGGGGCGGGGGAGCAGTACTTC.

The chain combines TRBV10-3 with TRBJ1-4, with 9 bases lining up with TRBD1. Germline V gene data show CDR1 as ENHRY and CDR2 as SYGVKD. After removal of 10 bases from V and 7 bases from J, the junction contained 10 bases not matched to a gene. The CDR3 is made up of 14 amino acids. The CDR3 nucleotides read TGTGCCACCACGAGAGGGACAGGGTCTGAAAAACTGTTTTTT. Translated, it gives CATTRGTGSEKLFF.

J is TRBJ1-2 and V is TRBV7-9; 12 bases are shared with TRBD1. Germline V gene sequence: CDR1 SEHNR, CDR2 FQNEAQ (reference sequence). The V segment lost 0 bases and the J segment 6 bases; nucleotides outside the gene matches: 2. The CDR3 extends over 15 amino acids. The DNA for the CDR3 is TGTGCCAGCAGCTTAGCCGGGACAGGGGGCAATGGCTACACCTTC. The encoded protein is CASSLAGTGGNGYTF.

The genes are TRBV12-3 or TRBV12-4 and TRBJ1-1; no clear D gene. Trimming removed 2 bases from V and 3 bases from J, with 7 bases in between. The length of the CDR3 is 13 residues. CDR3 protein: CASSLMRDTEAFF. DNA of the CDR3: TGTGCCAGCAGTTTAATGCGGGACACTGAAGCTTTCTTT.

The count of this clone is one. The CDR3 loop is CASSYQSRSQETQYF. The CDR3, as DNA: TGTGCCAGTAGTTACCAAAGCAGGTCTCAAGAGACCCAGTACTTC. V is TRBV19 and J is TRBJ2-5; unclear D gene. The CDR3 contains 15 residues. Between the trimmed V and J ends, which lost 5 bases and 2 bases, there was a span of 15 bases. Germline CDR1 LNHDA, CDR2 SQIVND (reference sequence).

The chain carries TRBV5-6 and TRBJ2-2; TRBD1 agrees at 8 bases. CDR1 SGHDT and CDR2 YYEEEE come from the germline V gene. The V segment lost 5 bases and the J segment 3 bases; nucleotides outside the gene matches: 6. The length of the CDR3 is 15 residues. The CDR3, as DNA: TGTGCCAGCAGGTTATTGGACAGGGACACCGGGGAGCTGTTTTTT. Translation: CASRLLDRDTGELFF.

The chain couples TRBV5-1 to TRBJ2-5; TRBD2 might be the D (7 bases). The CDR3 has 17 residues. The germline V gene has CDR1 SGHRS and CDR2 YFSETQ. Trimming removed 0 bases from V and 4 bases from J, with 19 bases in between. In nucleotides, the CDR3 is TGCGCCAGCAGCTTGGGCTCCCTCGCGGGGGCGGGAGAGACCCAGTACTTC. Protein sequence: CASSLGSLAGAGETQYF.

The chain uses TRBV28 and TRBJ1-1; no definite D call. The CDR3 is 14 residues long. The V gene lost 8 bases and the J gene lost 0 bases, with 13 bases spanning the gap. Germline CDR1 and CDR2: MDHEN and SYDVKM. The DNA of the CDR3 is TGTGCCAGCGTCCCCGGCTCCATGAACACTGAAGCTTTCTTT. It yields the protein CASVPGSMNTEAFF.

This chain joins TRBV9 and TRBJ1-4; tentatively, D is TRBD1 (5 bases). CDR3 length: 15 amino acids. With 4 bases removed from V and 7 bases from J, the gap between germline ends came to 17 bases. Germline CDR1 and CDR2: SGDLS and YYNGEE. The chain's CDR3 is CASSTAGVLGEKLFF. CDR3 nucleotide sequence: TGTGCCAGCAGCACAGCGGGGGTTCTCGGTGAAAAACTGTTTTTT.

The chain is built from TRBV9 and TRBJ1-3; tentatively, D is TRBD1 (6 bases). This CDR3 contains 14 residues. CDR1 and CDR2 (germline): SGDLS, YYNGEE. V gave up 7 bases and J gave up 4 bases, with 15 bases separating them. CDR3 nucleotide sequence: TGTGCCAGCGGACAGAAACTGTCCGGAAACACCATATATTTT. It encodes CASGQKLSGNTIYF.